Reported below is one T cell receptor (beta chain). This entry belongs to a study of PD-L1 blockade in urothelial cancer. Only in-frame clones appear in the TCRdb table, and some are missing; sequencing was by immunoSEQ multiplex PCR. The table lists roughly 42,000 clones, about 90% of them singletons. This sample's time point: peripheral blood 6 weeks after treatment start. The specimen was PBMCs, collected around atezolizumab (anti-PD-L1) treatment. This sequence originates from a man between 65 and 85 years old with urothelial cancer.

CDR3 residues: CASSPGQVAYEQYF. CDR3 nucleotide sequence: TGTGCCAGCAGCCCCGGACAGGTGGCCTACGAGCAGTACTTC. The genes are TRBV9 and TRBJ2-7; 7 bases are a match to TRBD1. The CDR3 contains 14 residues. Germline V lookup: CDR1 SGDLS, CDR2 YYNGEE. The J segment lost 2 bases and the V segment lost 4 bases, leaving 6 bases of the junction unmatched. Full variable domain (outside the CDR3, taken from reference TRBV9 and TRBJ2-7): DSGVTQTPKHLITATGQRVTLRCSPRSGDLSVYWYQQSLDQGLQFLIQYYNGEERAKGNILERFSAQQFPDLHSELNLSSLELGDSALYFCASSPGQVAYEQYFGPGTRLTVT.